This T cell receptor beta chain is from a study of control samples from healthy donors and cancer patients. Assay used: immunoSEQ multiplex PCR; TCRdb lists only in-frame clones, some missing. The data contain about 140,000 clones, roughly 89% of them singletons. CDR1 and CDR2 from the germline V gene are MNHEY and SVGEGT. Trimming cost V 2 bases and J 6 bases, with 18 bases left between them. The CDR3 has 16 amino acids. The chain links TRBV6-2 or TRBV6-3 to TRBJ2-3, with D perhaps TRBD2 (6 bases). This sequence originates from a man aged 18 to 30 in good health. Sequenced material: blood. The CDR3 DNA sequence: TGTGCCAGCAGTTACCCGCCGGGACTGCGAGCGGATACGCAGTATTTT. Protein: CASSYPPGLRADTQYF.